This T cell receptor (beta chain) was obtained from a study of blood T cell repertoires in COVID-19. CDR3 length equals 15 residues. Germline lookup yields CDR1 SGHKS and CDR2 YYEKEE (reference sequence). The V and J ends lost 1 base and 4 bases, in that order; junction bases with no gene match: 5. Clones were read by immunoSEQ multiplex PCR, and TCRdb kept only the in-frame ones, dropping some. The sample records 180,000 or so clones, 75% to 90% being singletons. Specimen: PBMCs or T cells enriched from blood (not recorded which). This receptor was taken from a middle-aged man who had recovered from COVID-19. This rearrangement joins TRBV5-5 to TRBJ1-2, with 9 bases identical to TRBD1. CDR3 in amino acids: CASSLTGGAGYGYTF. The CDR3 coding sequence is TGTGCCAGCAGCTTGACAGGGGGCGCGGGCTATGGCTACACCTTC.